This section outlines one T cell receptor beta chain sequence together with its context. The length of the CDR3 is 12 residues. V lost 1 base to trimming and J lost 8 bases, with 5 bases between them. The data were obtained in a study of blood T cells in healthy people across ages. The authors ran a second PCR of about 7 to 12 cycles using a sample-barcoded 5' primer and a J-beta primer mix. MiXCR was run by TCRdb on the 5' RACE reads, yielding one entry per CDR3 protein. Of 760,000 or so distinct CDR3 sequences in the sample, 20% to 25% were seen once. These data were also reused for a study on T cells of mothers and their children.

The sequence was collected from a boy aged 5-17 years in good health. Material: blood. The V gene is TRBV12-3 or TRBV12-4, the J gene TRBJ1-4; D is possibly TRBD1 (5 bases). CDR3 in DNA: TGTGCCAGCAGTTTAGGACAGGAAAAACTGTTTTTT. Its translation: CASSLGQEKLFF.